These 4 T cell receptor beta chains were all obtained from the same sample, sequenced in a study of T cell repertoires in cytomegalovirus infection. TCRdb fed the reads into MiXCR, producing one record per CDR3 protein. Found here are approximately 170,000 distinct CDR3 sequences, roughly 18% of them singletons; the top ten hold roughly a sixth. The sequenced sample was CD8+ T cells from PBMCs. These receptors came from a human donor in good health (CMV status not recorded). Some clones in this sample may be carry-over from other donors' samples.

This clonotype was seen a few times. This chain connects TRBV7-9 to TRBJ1-5; D unclear. Germline values: CDR1 SEHNR, CDR2 FQNEAQ (reference sequence). The CDR3 is 13 residues long. Trimming stripped 5 bases from V and 10 bases from J, with 15 bases between. CDR3 region: CASSLNLGQPQHF. CDR3 nucleotides: TGTGCCAGCAGCCTTAATCTAGGTCAACCCCAGCATTTT.

V is TRBV10-1 and J is TRBJ2-3; D possibly uses TRBD1 or TRBD2 (5 bases each). This CDR3 is built from 15 residues. Germline values: CDR1 WNHNN, CDR2 SYGVQD (reference sequence). The V gene lost 5 bases and the J gene lost 2 bases, with 14 bases spanning the gap. The DNA of the CDR3 is TGCGCCAGCAGTCCCCGGGACGGACTCACAGATACGCAGTATTTT. Its translation: CASSPRDGLTDTQYF.

A word on this clonotype: The junction differs from germline at one of its ends, possibly a read error. The chain uses TRBV15 and TRBJ2-6; D perhaps matches TRBD1 (5 bases). The length of the CDR3 is 16 residues. Germline CDR1 LNHNV, CDR2 YYDKDF (reference sequence). The chain's CDR3 is CATSRDPSSGANGLTF. CDR3 bases: TGTGCCACCAGCAGAGATCCATCCTCTGGGGCCAACGGCCTGACTTTC.

This clonotype was counted once. As DNA, the CDR3 is TGTGCCAGCAGTCCCGGGACTAGCGGAAGAGAGTACTTC. Protein: CASSPGTSGREYF. This chain links TRBV6-1 with TRBJ2-7; 11 bases are a match to TRBD2. With 5 bases clipped from V and 11 bases from J, the junction kept 8 bases outside the gene matches. This CDR3 has 13 residues. Germline V CDR1 and CDR2: MNHNS, SASEGT.